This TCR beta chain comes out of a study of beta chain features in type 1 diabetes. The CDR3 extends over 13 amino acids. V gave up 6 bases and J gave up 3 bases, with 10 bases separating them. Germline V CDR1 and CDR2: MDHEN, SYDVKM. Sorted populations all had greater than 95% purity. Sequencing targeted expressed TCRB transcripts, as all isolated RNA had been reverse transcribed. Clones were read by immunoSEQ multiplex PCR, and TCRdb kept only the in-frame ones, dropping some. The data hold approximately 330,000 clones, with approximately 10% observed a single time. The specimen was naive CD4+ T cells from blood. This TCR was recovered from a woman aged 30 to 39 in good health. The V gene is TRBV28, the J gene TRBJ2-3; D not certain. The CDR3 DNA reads TGTGCCAGCAGGACTCGGCGGACAGATACGCAGTATTTT. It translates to CASRTRRTDTQYF. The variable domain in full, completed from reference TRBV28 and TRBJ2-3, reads DVKVTQSSRYLVKRTGEKVFLECVQDMDHENMFWYRQDPGLGLRLIYFSYDVKMKEKGDIPEGYSVSREKKERFSLILESASTNQTSMYLCASRTRRTDTQYFGPGTRLTVL.